These 21 T cell receptor beta chains were sequenced from one sample in a study of T cells in Graves' hyperthyroidism and ophthalmopathy. What was amplified from RNA transcripts were TCR beta CDR3 regions. TCR CDR3 underwent first-round RT-PCR with the HTBI primer set. Each CDR3 protein is one row after TCRdb ran MiXCR on the multiplex PCR reads. The table shows about 360,000 distinct CDR3 sequences, with approximately 13% occurring only once. Specimen: blood. These receptors all come from a woman younger than 35 with Graves' hyperthyroidism.

This clonotype was seen many times. The rearrangement links TRBV7-2 to TRBJ2-7; D not certain. Germline values: CDR1 SGHTA, CDR2 FQGNSA. The CDR3 contains 15 residues. V was cut by 6 bases and J by 6 bases, with 21 bases left in between. The CDR3 here is CASSFNFGGITEQYF. Here the CDR3 DNA reads TGTGCCAGCAGTTTTAATTTCGGTGGGATCACCGAGCAGTACTTC.

The CDR3 bases are TGTGCCAGCAGTTACGTGGGAGAAAAACTGTTTTTT. This codes for CASSYVGEKLFF. The rearrangement joins TRBV6-6 to TRBJ1-4; D unresolved. CDR1 is MNHNY, CDR2 SVGAGI, per germline (reference sequence). V lost 2 bases to trimming and J lost 8 bases, with 6 bases between them. The CDR3 covers 12 residues.

This clonotype was observed many times. V and J are TRBV11-2 and TRBJ2-7; D is perhaps TRBD2 (5 bases). The V gene lost 0 bases and the J gene lost 2 bases, with 8 bases spanning the gap. Germline V lookup: CDR1 SGHAT, CDR2 FQNNGV. CDR3 size: 14 residues. This CDR3 is CASSLDREAYEQYF. In DNA form, the CDR3 reads TGTGCCAGCAGCTTAGATCGGGAAGCCTACGAGCAGTACTTC.

This clonotype was detected once. The chain recombines TRBV7-9 with TRBJ1-1, with D maybe TRBD1 (6 bases). Germline V gives CDR1 SEHNR, CDR2 FQNEAQ (reference sequence). V lost 5 bases and J 8 bases, leaving 15 bases between the germline ends. There are 13 residues in the CDR3. CDR3 nucleotides: TGTGCCAGCAGCCCTAAGGGGGGGGGGGAAGCTTTCTTT. It translates to CASSPKGGGEAFF.

This clonotype was counted ten times or more. The chain uses TRBV6-1 and TRBJ2-1, with 10 bases identical to TRBD1. The CDR3 spans 14 residues. V trimming: 6 bases; J trimming: 8 bases; junction bases outside the gene matches: 7. Germline CDR1 MNHNS, CDR2 SASEGT. The CDR3 loop reads CASRTGGRPDEQFF. The CDR3 region has the DNA TGTGCCAGCAGGACAGGGGGCCGACCCGATGAGCAGTTCTTC.

This clonotype was seen ten or more times. The CDR3 DNA reads as TGTGCCAGTAGTAACTGGCAGGGGAACGAGCAGTACTTC. Residues: CASSNWQGNEQYF. The chain has TRBV19 and TRBJ2-7, with a weak D call TRBD1 (6 bases). The CDR3 runs 13 residues. Trimming removed 4 bases from V and 5 bases from J, with 12 bases in between. CDR1 and CDR2 (germline): LNHDA, SQIVND (reference sequence).

This clonotype was picked up many times. V and J are TRBV2 and TRBJ2-3; D is unclear. Germline V lookup: CDR1 SNHLY, CDR2 FYNNEI. V was clipped by 6 bases and J by 0 bases, with 16 bases between them. The CDR3 extends over 16 amino acids. The CDR3 sequence: CASRPRQILSTDTQYF. DNA for the CDR3: TGTGCCAGCAGACCCAGGCAGATCTTGAGCACAGATACGCAGTATTTT. Filled out from reference TRBV2 and TRBJ2-3, the complete variable domain reads EPEVTQTPSHQVTQMGQEVILRCVPISNHLYFYWYRQILGQKVEFLVSFYNNEISEKSEIFDDQFSVERPDGSNFTLKIRSTKLEDSAMYFCASRPRQILSTDTQYFGPGTRLTVL.

This clonotype came up many times. The rearrangement joins TRBV28 to TRBJ1-6; D is uncertain. Deletions cut 5 bases from V and 0 bases from J, with 11 bases between. Germline CDR1 and CDR2: MDHEN and SYDVKM. CDR3 length: 16 residues. This CDR3 is CASSPSSSSYNSPLHF. The CDR3 region has the DNA TGTGCCAGCAGTCCGTCGTCCAGCTCCTATAATTCACCCCTCCACTTT.

This clonotype was seen at least ten times. The chain employs TRBV18 and TRBJ2-7; 15 bases agree with TRBD2. From germline, CDR1 is KGHSH and CDR2 LQKENI. The CDR3 has 17 amino acids. After removal of 0 bases from V and 2 bases from J, the junction contained 2 bases not matched to a gene. The CDR3 reads CASSPPGLAGGPYEQYF. CDR3 DNA: TGTGCCAGCTCACCACCCGGACTAGCGGGAGGGCCCTACGAGCAGTACTTC.

This clonotype came up many times. The chain employs TRBV7-9 and TRBJ1-1; 11 nucleotides agree with TRBD1. The germline gives CDR1 SEHNR, CDR2 FQNEAQ (reference sequence). The CDR3 covers 16 residues. J lost 4 bases, V lost 4 bases, and 8 bases had no gene match. CDR3 in amino acids: CASSYHTGTGGTEAFF. The CDR3 DNA is TGTGCCAGCAGCTATCATACCGGGACAGGGGGCACTGAAGCTTTCTTT.

This clonotype was seen ten or more times. This chain uses TRBV29-1 with TRBJ2-7; D is unclear. From germline, CDR1 is SQVTM and CDR2 ANQGSEA. Trimming removed 7 bases from V and 3 bases from J, with 28 bases in between. The CDR3 length is 17 residues. The CDR3 spells CSGNVGLSPRRYYEQYF. The CDR3 coding sequence is TGCAGCGGGAATGTAGGCCTGAGTCCCAGGCGTTACTACGAGCAGTACTTC.

This clonotype was observed a handful of times. The chain has TRBV24-1 and TRBJ1-1; D is perhaps TRBD1 (6 bases). The CDR3 totals 13 residues. Trimming took 4 bases from V and 9 from J, leaving 14 bases between them. CDR1 is KGHDR, CDR2 SFDVKD, per germline. CDR3 coding DNA: TGTGCCACCAGTGACCCGGGGGGCGCGAAAGCTTTCTTT. It specifies CATSDPGGAKAFF.

V is TRBV10-3 and J is TRBJ1-5; D remains unclear. The V and J ends lost 3 bases and 6 bases respectively, with 9 bases between them. CDR1 and CDR2 (germline): ENHRY, SYGVKD. The CDR3 is 13 amino acids. DNA of the CDR3: TGTGCCATCAGTGAACCCCGGGGTCAGCCCCAGCATTTT. Its translation: CAISEPRGQPQHF.

This clonotype has a count of ten or more. This chain connects TRBV10-3 to TRBJ2-7, with 11 bases matching TRBD2. The junction had 3 bases not matched to a gene; V was cut back by 1 base and J by 1 base. The CDR3 consists of 16 residues. CDR1 ENHRY and CDR2 SYGVKD come from the germline V gene. CDR3 sequence (DNA): TGTGCCATCAGTGAGTTGGGACTAGCGGATTCCTACGAGCAGTACTTC. This encodes CAISELGLADSYEQYF.

This clonotype was observed many times. The chain uses TRBV7-2 and TRBJ1-1, with D possibly matching TRBD1 (6 bases). Germline-derived CDR1 and CDR2 are SGHTA and FQGNSA. The CDR3 sequence is 13 residues long. V was cut by 6 bases and J by 4 bases, with 12 bases left in between. This chain's CDR3 is CASRRGGSTEAFF. DNA for the CDR3: TGTGCCAGCAGAAGAGGGGGTAGCACTGAAGCTTTCTTT. Full variable domain (rest looked up from reference TRBV7-2 and TRBJ1-1): GAGVSQSPSNKVTEKGKDVELRCDPISGHTALYWYRQSLGQGLEFLIYFQGNSAPDKSGLPSDRFSAERTGGSVSTLTIQRTQQEDSAVYLCASRRGGSTEAFFGQGTRLTVV.

This clonotype was detected many times. The gene calls are TRBV5-6 and TRBJ2-3; 10 nucleotides align to TRBD1. With 4 bases clipped from V and 4 bases from J, the junction kept 3 bases outside the gene matches. From germline, CDR1 is SGHDT and CDR2 YYEEEE. CDR3 length: 14 residues. Here the CDR3 DNA reads TGTGCCAGCAGCGGGACAGGGGCCCCAGATACGCAGTATTTT. This translates into CASSGTGAPDTQYF.

The sample holds a few counts of this clonotype. At one of its ends the junction is not consistent with the germline gene, which may arise from a read error. The chain has TRBV7-7 and TRBJ2-1; perhaps TRBD2 as D (6 bases). In germline, CDR1 is SSHAT, CDR2 FNYEAQ (reference sequence). CDR3 length: 15 amino acids. The CDR3, as DNA: TGTGCTAGCAGCTCCACCGGGACTGGAACTAGTGAGCAGTTCTTC. Amino acid sequence: CASSSTGTGTSEQFF.

There are many counts of this clonotype. This chain uses TRBV7-9 with TRBJ2-7; a weak D match, TRBD1 (6 bases). Deletions cut 1 base from V and 3 bases from J, with 13 bases between. This CDR3 has 15 amino acids. CDR1 is SEHNR, CDR2 FQNEAQ, per germline (reference sequence). CDR3 residues: CASSLVQGQIYEQYF. The DNA of the CDR3 is TGTGCCAGCAGCTTAGTGCAGGGACAAATCTACGAGCAGTACTTC.

Many counts were recorded for this clonotype. This chain uses TRBV7-6 with TRBJ1-1; perhaps TRBD1 as D (6 bases). Per germline, CDR1 SGHVS and CDR2 FNYEAQ. Between the trimmed V and J ends, which lost 3 bases and 1 base, there was a span of 9 bases. This CDR3 comprises 14 residues. This chain's CDR3 is CASSLGASNTEAFF. The CDR3 coding sequence is TGTGCCAGCAGCTTGGGGGCGTCGAACACTGAAGCTTTCTTT.

The chain carries TRBV28 and TRBJ2-1; 8 bases are shared with TRBD2. Per germline, CDR1 MDHEN and CDR2 SYDVKM. Trimming took 4 bases from V and 4 from J; bases not matched to a gene: 12. The CDR3 has 17 amino acids. In DNA, the CDR3 is TGTGCCAGCAGTTCCTCGACTGCAGGACTAGCATACAATGAGCAGTTCTTC. It is translated as CASSSSTAGLAYNEQFF.

The genes are TRBV6-1 and TRBJ2-1; 8 positions match TRBD2. Looked up from germline, CDR1 is MNHNS and CDR2 is SASEGT. The junction had 8 bases not matched to a gene; V was cut back by 7 bases and J by 9 bases. The CDR3 length is 13 residues. The CDR3 region has the DNA TGTGCCAGCATGGCGGCGGGGGGTAGTGAGCAGTTCTTC. It codes for CASMAAGGSEQFF.